This T cell receptor beta chain is from a study of OX40 agonist ivuxolimab in advanced cancers. Broader study findings: CD8+ T cells (on average) carried more expanded clones than CD4+ T cells. The CD4+ and CD8+ T cells in the blood had expanded clonally by week 6 at 0.1 to 3.0 mg/kg.

Libraries were prepared by immunoSEQ multiplex PCR; TCRdb keeps only in-frame clonotypes and omits some of them. The table lists 80,000 or so clones, 85% to 90% of them singletons. V lost 3 bases, J lost 0 bases, and 7 bases lay in between. The germline CDR1 and CDR2 sequences are MNHEY and SMNVEV (reference sequence). The CDR3 extends over 14 amino acids. Autoimmune disease history or systemic immunosuppression led to patient exclusion. On this clone itself: Its target is not known.

This receptor was obtained from an adult with an advanced solid tumor such as melanoma, head and neck, liver or kidney cancer. The rearrangement links TRBV27 to TRBJ2-3; D not resolved. The sample here was CD4+ or CD8+ T cells sorted from blood, taken in a trial of the OX40 agonist ivuxolimab. CDR3 sequence reads: CASSFYRSTDTQYF. CDR3 nucleotides: TGTGCCAGCAGTTTCTATCGTAGCACAGATACGCAGTATTTT.